Below are 23 T cell receptor beta chains sequenced from a single sample in a study of T-cell reconstitution after alpha-beta-depleted transplantation in children. Unique molecular identifiers featured in how the TCRbeta library was prepared. A single record per CDR3 protein comes from TCRdb applying MiXCR to the PCR reads. The repertoire has approximately 500,000 distinct CDR3 sequences, roughly a tenth of them found once; the top ten carry 2% to 2.5%. The specimen was PBMCs, collected before TCRalphabeta/CD19-depleted stem cell transplant. The source of these receptors is a child aged 2-15 years with inherited bone marrow failure, due to receive a stem cell transplant.

This clonotype showed up many times. The chain has TRBV4-1 and TRBJ2-7; 9 bases match TRBD1. This CDR3 is 16 amino acids long. CDR1 and CDR2 (germline): MGHRA, YSYEKL. J was trimmed by 5 bases and V by 4 bases; bases with no gene match: 12. CDR3 sequence: CASSRTGGANWDEQYF. Here the CDR3 DNA reads TGCGCCAGCAGCCGCACAGGGGGCGCAAACTGGGACGAGCAGTACTTC.

With respect to this clonotype: A much more abundant neighbour one base away suggests this may be a read error. The chain carries TRBV11-2 and TRBJ2-7; D may be TRBD1 (5 bases). Per germline, CDR1 SGHAT and CDR2 FQNNGV. V was cut by 3 bases and J by 4 bases, with 25 bases left in between. The CDR3 consists of 18 residues. CDR3 bases: TGTGCCAGCAGCTTTTATTTCACGACATCAGGGAATACTTACGAGCAGTACTTC. This codes for CASSFYFTTSGNTYEQYF.

This clonotype was picked up a small number of times. J is TRBJ2-1 and V is TRBV27; D possibly corresponds to TRBD2 (6 bases). Germline CDR1 is MNHEY and CDR2 is SMNVEV (reference sequence). The CDR3 contains 13 residues. V lost 3 bases, J lost 10 bases, and 13 bases lay in between. The CDR3 DNA reads TGTGCCAGCAGTTTCGGCGGGGAGTACGAGCAGTTCTTC. Its protein is CASSFGGEYEQFF.

The table lists this clonotype with many counts. V and J are TRBV9 and TRBJ2-1; TRBD1 might be the D (6 bases). Germline V gene data show CDR1 as SGDLS and CDR2 as YYNGEE. V lost 2 bases to trimming and J lost 8 bases, with 11 bases between them. The CDR3 runs to 13 residues. The CDR3 sequence is CASSVTTGYEQFF. The CDR3 nucleotides read TGTGCCAGCAGCGTCACTACAGGGTATGAGCAGTTCTTC.

This clonotype was seen at least ten times. This chain links TRBV6-5 with TRBJ2-1; D uncertain. In germline, CDR1 is MNHEY, CDR2 SVGAGI. The CDR3 extends over 16 amino acids. The V gene lost 0 bases and the J gene lost 4 bases, with 13 bases spanning the gap. DNA for the CDR3: TGTGCCAGCAGTTACTCCCCCCGATCACGTTACAATGAGCAGTTCTTC. Protein product: CASSYSPRSRYNEQFF.

Worth noting for this clonotype: This may come from a read error, since a much larger clone is one base off. This chain links TRBV7-8 with TRBJ2-7; a weak D match, TRBD2 (6 bases). The CDR3 loop spans 15 amino acids. Germline V gene sequence: CDR1 SGHVS, CDR2 FQNEAQ. The CDR3 nucleotides read TGTGCCAGCAGCTCTAGCTTGGGACTTCGCTACGAGCGGTACTTC. It translates to CASSSSLGLRYERYF. Complete variable domain (other parts from reference TRBV7-8 and TRBJ2-7): GAGVSQSPRYKVAKRGQDVALRCDPISGHVSLFWYQQALGQGPEFLTYFQNEAQLDKSGLPSDRFFAERPEGSVSTLKIQRTQQEDSAVYLCASSSSLGLRYERYFGPGTRLTVT.

Notes on this clonotype: A read error may explain this, as a much larger clone is one base away. V usage is TRBV7-2 and J usage is TRBJ2-2; D is ambiguous. The CDR3 has 13 residues. Germline V lookup: CDR1 SGHTA, CDR2 FQGNSA. The V gene lost 1 base and the J gene lost 10 bases, with 10 bases spanning the gap. For the CDR3, the DNA is TGTGCCAGCAGCTTAGAAAGAGAAACGGAGCTGTTTTTT. Protein product: CASSLERETELFF.

This clonotype was counted many times. This CDR3 reads CAISGVKAGFYEQYF. CDR3 DNA: TGTGCCATCAGTGGGGTCAAAGCGGGATTCTACGAGCAGTACTTC. The chain combines TRBV10-3 with TRBJ2-7, with TRBD2 identical over 7 bases. Germline loops: CDR1 ENHRY, CDR2 SYGVKD. V lost 4 bases and J lost 3; bases outside the gene matches: 9. This CDR3 is built from 15 residues.

This clonotype came up many times. V and J are TRBV27 and TRBJ2-7, with 7 bases identical to TRBD1. The CDR3 sequence is 13 residues long. Trimming cost V 6 bases and J 11 bases; bases outside gene matches: 13. CDR1 and CDR2 (germline): MNHEY, SMNVEV (reference sequence). CDR3 DNA sequence: TGTGCCAGCAGCTCCGGGACAGTCGGTTGGGAGTACTTC. As protein: CASSSGTVGWEYF.

V usage is TRBV27 and J usage is TRBJ2-3, with 14 positions matching TRBD2. The V gene's germline CDR1 is MNHEY and CDR2 SMNVEV (reference sequence). The ends lost 5 bases at V and 7 bases at J; junction bases unmatched: 8. This CDR3 is 16 amino acids long. The CDR3 DNA reads as TGTGCCAGCAGTCCAGGGACTAGCGGGAGTACATATACGCAGTATTTT. Translating gives CASSPGTSGSTYTQYF.

There are many counts of this clonotype. The chain recombines TRBV4-2 with TRBJ1-3; perhaps TRBD1 as D (6 bases). The V end lost 4 bases, the J end lost 4 bases, and 14 bases lay between the germline ends. Germline V gene lookup returns CDR1 LGHNA and CDR2 YNFKEQ. CDR3 size: 15 residues. CDR3 DNA: TGTGCCAGCAGCCGTCAGTCAGGGGTAGGAAACACCATATATTTT. The encoded protein is CASSRQSGVGNTIYF.

This clonotype was picked up many times. CDR3 in amino acids: CASGSQGREGYEQYF. DNA of the CDR3: TGTGCCAGCGGGTCCCAGGGTAGGGAGGGCTACGAGCAGTACTTC. The chain recombines TRBV12-3 or TRBV12-4 with TRBJ2-7; 7 bases match TRBD2. V trimming: 8 bases; J trimming: 3 bases; junction bases outside the gene matches: 13. The CDR3 has 15 amino acids.

CDR3 residues: CSAVLGQRWGQPQHF. CDR3 DNA: TGCAGTGCGGTTTTGGGACAGCGTTGGGGTCAGCCCCAGCATTTT. The chain employs TRBV20-1 and TRBJ1-5; 7 bases are a match to TRBD1. The CDR3 is made up of 15 amino acids. J was trimmed by 6 bases and V by 6 bases; bases with no gene match: 14. From germline, CDR1 is DFQATT and CDR2 SNEGSKA (reference sequence).

This clonotype was seen repeatedly, ten times or more. The J gene is TRBJ1-5, the V gene TRBV5-1, with 8 bases lining up with TRBD1. Per the germline V gene, CDR1 is SGHRS and CDR2 is YFSETQ. Trimming at V came to 0 bases and at J to 7 bases, leaving 0 bases not matched to a gene. CDR3 length: 13 residues. CDR3 nucleotide sequence: TGCGCCAGCAGCTTGGCAGGGGGCCAGCCCCAGCATTTT. Translation: CASSLAGGQPQHF. The full variable domain, with the rest looked up from reference TRBV5-1 and TRBJ1-5, is KAGVTQTPRYLIKTRGQQVTLSCSPISGHRSVSWYQQTPGQGLQFLFEYFSETQRNKGNFPGRFSGRQFSNSRSEMNVSTLELGDSALYLCASSLAGGQPQHFGDGTRLSIL.

The sample holds many counts of this clonotype. This CDR3 reads CASSPGVGNQPQHF. CDR3 sequence (DNA): TGTGCCAGCAGCCCCGGTGTGGGCAATCAGCCCCAGCATTTT. This chain links TRBV27 with TRBJ1-5; unclear D gene. Germline-derived CDR1 and CDR2 are MNHEY and SMNVEV (reference sequence). V lost 6 bases to trimming and J lost 2 bases, with 11 bases between them. This CDR3 is built from 14 residues.

On this clonotype: A much larger clone differs by one base, so this may be a read error. The chain links TRBV30 to TRBJ1-1, with no clear D. Germline CDR1 GTSNPN, CDR2 SVGIG (reference sequence). V was pared by 1 base and J by 5 bases, with 8 bases between. This CDR3 has 12 residues. The CDR3 coding sequence is TGTGCCTGGAGTGGAGTGGGGACTGAAGCTTTCTTT. Its translation: CAWSGVGTEAFF.

Ten or more counts support this clonotype. The V and J genes are TRBV28 and TRBJ1-5; the D gene is possibly TRBD1 (5 bases). Per germline, CDR1 MDHEN and CDR2 SYDVKM. The V end was cut by 5 bases, the J end by 4 bases, with 21 bases between. The CDR3 is made up of 17 amino acids. CDR3 sequence reads: CASSTPGDGVGNQPQHF. For the CDR3, the DNA is TGTGCCAGCAGTACCCCGGGGGATGGGGTAGGAAATCAGCCCCAGCATTTT.

A few counts support this clonotype. V and J are TRBV15 and TRBJ2-1; 10 bases are a match to TRBD2. This CDR3 region has 16 residues. V shed 3 bases, J shed 5 bases, and the junction held 7 bases outside the gene matches. Germline V gene data show CDR1 as LNHNV and CDR2 as YYDKDF (reference sequence). DNA for the CDR3: TGTGCCACCAGCAGTAGTTCTAGCGGGAGAAACAATGAGCAGTTCTTC. Its translation: CATSSSSSGRNNEQFF.

The chain joins TRBV7-2 to TRBJ2-1; 8 bases agree with TRBD2. With V trimmed by 5 bases and J by 6 bases, 12 bases remained unmatched. The CDR3 has 16 amino acids. CDR1 SGHTA and CDR2 FQGNSA come from the germline V gene. CDR3 region: CASSLRGGLGVNEQFF. In nucleotides, the CDR3 is TGTGCCAGCAGCCTAAGGGGGGGACTAGGGGTCAATGAGCAGTTCTTC.

The chain is built from TRBV2 and TRBJ2-7; tentatively, D is TRBD1 or TRBD2 (6 bases each). The germline V gene encodes CDR1 SNHLY and CDR2 FYNNEI. Trimming shortened V by 4 bases and J by 5 bases, and 18 bases separated the two germline ends. This CDR3 has 15 amino acids. This CDR3 reads CASSGGSGGGHEQYF. The CDR3 coding sequence is TGTGCCAGCAGTGGCGGTAGCGGAGGGGGGCACGAGCAGTACTTC.

This clonotype showed up just a few times. The chain is built from TRBV4-2 and TRBJ2-6; D not certain. Germline values: CDR1 LGHNA, CDR2 YNFKEQ. The CDR3 extends over 17 amino acids. The ends were cut back, 7 bases at V and 0 bases at J, with 16 bases in the middle. The CDR3 region has the DNA TGTGCCAGCACCTTAGGCGAGATTAACTCTGGGGCCAACGTCCTGACTTTC. Its translation is CASTLGEINSGANVLTF.

This clonotype was detected a few times. The rearrangement uses TRBV20-1 and TRBJ1-2; D not resolved. The V and J ends lost 3 bases and 8 bases respectively, with 7 bases between them. The germline CDR1 and CDR2 sequences are DFQATT and SNEGSKA (reference sequence). This CDR3 has 10 amino acids. CDR3 protein: CSASFAGYTF. The CDR3 nucleotides are TGCAGTGCTAGTTTCGCAGGCTACACCTTC.

This clonotype was seen at least ten times. This sequence joins TRBV24-1 and TRBJ2-3; D is unclear. The V and J ends lost 4 bases and 1 base respectively, with 14 bases between them. CDR3 length equals 16 residues. Germline-derived CDR1 and CDR2 are KGHDR and SFDVKD. The CDR3 DNA reads as TGTGCCACCAGTGACCCCGGTGTAGGTGGCACAGATACGCAGTATTTT. It codes for CATSDPGVGGTDTQYF.